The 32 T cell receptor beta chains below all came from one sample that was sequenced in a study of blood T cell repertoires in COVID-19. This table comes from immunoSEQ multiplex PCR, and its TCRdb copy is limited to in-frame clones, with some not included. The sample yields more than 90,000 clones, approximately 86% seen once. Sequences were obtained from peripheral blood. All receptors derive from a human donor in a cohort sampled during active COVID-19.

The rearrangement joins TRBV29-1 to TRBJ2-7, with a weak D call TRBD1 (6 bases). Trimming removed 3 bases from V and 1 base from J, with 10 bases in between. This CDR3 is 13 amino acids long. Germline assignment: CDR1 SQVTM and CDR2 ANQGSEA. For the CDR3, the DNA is TGCAGCGTTGAGATAACAGGGTCCTACGAGCAGTACTTC. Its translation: CSVEITGSYEQYF.

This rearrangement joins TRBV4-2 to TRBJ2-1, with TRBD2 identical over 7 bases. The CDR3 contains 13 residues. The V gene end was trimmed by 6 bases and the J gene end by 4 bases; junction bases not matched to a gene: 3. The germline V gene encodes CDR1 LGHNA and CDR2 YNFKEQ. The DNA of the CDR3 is TGTGCCAGCAGTCGAGCGGGGTACAATGAGCAGTTCTTC. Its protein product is CASSRAGYNEQFF.

The CDR3 sequence is CAWRGQGADTQYF. The CDR3 DNA follows: TGTGCCTGGAGGGGACAGGGTGCAGATACGCAGTATTTT. The rearrangement uses TRBV30 and TRBJ2-3, with 9 bases fitting TRBD1. The CDR3 extends over 13 amino acids. The ends lost 3 bases at V and 4 bases at J; junction bases unmatched: 2. Germline V gives CDR1 GTSNPN, CDR2 SVGIG (reference sequence). Based on the CDR3 plus reference TRBV30 and TRBJ2-3, the full variable domain is SQTIHQWPATLVQPVGSPLSLECTVEGTSNPNLYWYRQAAGRGLQLLFYSVGIGQISSEVPQNLSASRPQDRQFILSSKKLLLSDSGFYLCAWRGQGADTQYFGPGTRLTVL.

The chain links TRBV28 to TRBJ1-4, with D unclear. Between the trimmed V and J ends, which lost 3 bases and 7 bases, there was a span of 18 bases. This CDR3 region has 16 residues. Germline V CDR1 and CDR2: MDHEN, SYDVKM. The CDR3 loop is CASSLPSEGMGEKLFF. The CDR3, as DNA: TGTGCCAGCAGTTTGCCTAGTGAGGGAATGGGTGAAAAACTGTTTTTT.

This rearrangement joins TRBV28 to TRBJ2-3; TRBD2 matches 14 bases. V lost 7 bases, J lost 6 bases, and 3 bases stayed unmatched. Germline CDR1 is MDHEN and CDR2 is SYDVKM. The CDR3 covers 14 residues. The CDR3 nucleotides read TGTGCCAGCAAAGGGACTAGCGGGAGTGATACGCAGTATTTT. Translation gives CASKGTSGSDTQYF.

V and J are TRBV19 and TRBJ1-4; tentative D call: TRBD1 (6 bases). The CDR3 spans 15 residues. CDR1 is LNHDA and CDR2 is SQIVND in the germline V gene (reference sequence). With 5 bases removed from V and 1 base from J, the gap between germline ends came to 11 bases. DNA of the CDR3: TGTGCCAGTAGTCAGAGGGGGGGAACTAATGAAAAACTGTTTTTT. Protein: CASSQRGGTNEKLFF.

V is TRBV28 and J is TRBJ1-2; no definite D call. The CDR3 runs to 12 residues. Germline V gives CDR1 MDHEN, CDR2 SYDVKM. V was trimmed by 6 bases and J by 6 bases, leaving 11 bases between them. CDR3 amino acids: CASRGERHGYTF. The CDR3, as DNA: TGTGCCAGCAGGGGAGAAAGGCATGGCTACACCTTC.

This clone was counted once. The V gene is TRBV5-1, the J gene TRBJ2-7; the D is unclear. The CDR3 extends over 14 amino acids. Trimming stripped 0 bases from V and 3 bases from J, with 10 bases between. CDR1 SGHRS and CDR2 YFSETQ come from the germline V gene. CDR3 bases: TGCGCCAGCAGCTTGGAGGCTAGAAGCTACGAGCAGTACTTC. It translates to CASSLEARSYEQYF.

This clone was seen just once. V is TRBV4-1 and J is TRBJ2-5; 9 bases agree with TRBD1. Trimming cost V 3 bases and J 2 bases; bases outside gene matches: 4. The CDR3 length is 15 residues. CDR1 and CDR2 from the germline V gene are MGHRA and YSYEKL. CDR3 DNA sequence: TGCGCCAGCAGCCAGACCGGGACAGGGCAAGAGACCCAGTACTTC. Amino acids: CASSQTGTGQETQYF.

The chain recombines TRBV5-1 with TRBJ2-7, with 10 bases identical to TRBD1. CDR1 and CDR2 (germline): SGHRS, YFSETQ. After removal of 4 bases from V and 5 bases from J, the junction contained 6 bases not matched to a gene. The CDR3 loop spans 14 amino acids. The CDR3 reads CASSLQTGGNEQYF. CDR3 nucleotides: TGCGCCAGCAGCCTACAGACAGGGGGCAACGAGCAGTACTTC.

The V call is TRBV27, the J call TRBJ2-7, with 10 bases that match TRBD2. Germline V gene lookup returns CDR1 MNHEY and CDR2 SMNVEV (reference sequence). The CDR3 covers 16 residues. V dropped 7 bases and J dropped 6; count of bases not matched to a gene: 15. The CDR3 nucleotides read TGTGCCAGCAAAAGCGGGAGGGCCACCCTCTTTGCCGAGCAGTACTTC. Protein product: CASKSGRATLFAEQYF.

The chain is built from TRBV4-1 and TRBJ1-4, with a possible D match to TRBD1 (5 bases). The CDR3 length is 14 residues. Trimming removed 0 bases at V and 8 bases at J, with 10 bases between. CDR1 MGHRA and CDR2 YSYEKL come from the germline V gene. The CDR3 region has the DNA TGCGCCAGCAGCCAAGACTCGGGGGACGAAAAACTGTTTTTT. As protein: CASSQDSGDEKLFF.

In DNA form, the CDR3 reads TGCGCCAGCAGCTCGGGGGACTACTTAGCGGGAGTCGCAGATACGCAGTATTTT. Translating gives CASSSGDYLAGVADTQYF. The chain couples TRBV5-1 to TRBJ2-3, with 9 nucleotides matching TRBD2. J was trimmed by 4 bases and V by 3 bases; bases with no gene match: 15. This CDR3 region has 18 residues. Germline lookup yields CDR1 SGHRS and CDR2 YFSETQ.

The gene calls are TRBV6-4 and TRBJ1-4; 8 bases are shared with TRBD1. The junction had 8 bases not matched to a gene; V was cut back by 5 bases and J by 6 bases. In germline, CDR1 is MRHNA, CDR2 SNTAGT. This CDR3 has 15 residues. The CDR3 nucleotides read TGTGCCAGCAGTAAGGAAGGGACAGGTGATGAAAAACTGTTTTTT. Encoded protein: CASSKEGTGDEKLFF.

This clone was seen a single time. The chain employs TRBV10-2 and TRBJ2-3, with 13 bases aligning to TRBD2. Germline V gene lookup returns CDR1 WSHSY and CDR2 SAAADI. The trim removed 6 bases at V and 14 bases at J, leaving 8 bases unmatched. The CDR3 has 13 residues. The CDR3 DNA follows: TGCGCCAGCAGCGACAACGGACTAGCGGGAGTGTATTTT. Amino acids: CASSDNGLAGVYF.

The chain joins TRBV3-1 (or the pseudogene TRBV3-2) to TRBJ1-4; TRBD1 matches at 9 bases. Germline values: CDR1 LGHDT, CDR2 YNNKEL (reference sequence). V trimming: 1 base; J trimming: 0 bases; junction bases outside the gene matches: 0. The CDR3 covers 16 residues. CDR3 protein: CASSQGQGATNEKLFF. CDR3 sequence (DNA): TGTGCCAGCAGCCAAGGACAGGGGGCAACTAATGAAAAACTGTTTTTT.

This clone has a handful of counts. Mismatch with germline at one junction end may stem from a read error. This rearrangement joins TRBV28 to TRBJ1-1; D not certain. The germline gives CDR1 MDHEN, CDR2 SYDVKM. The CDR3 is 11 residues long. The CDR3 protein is CASSGNSEAFF. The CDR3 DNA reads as TGTGCCAGCAGTGGTAACAGTGAAGCTTTCTTT.

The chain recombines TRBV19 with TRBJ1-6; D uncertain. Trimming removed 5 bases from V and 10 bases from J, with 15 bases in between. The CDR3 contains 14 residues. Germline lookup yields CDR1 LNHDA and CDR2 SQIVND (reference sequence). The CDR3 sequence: CASSADFSRSPLHF. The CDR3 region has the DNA TGTGCCAGTAGTGCGGACTTCAGTAGGTCACCCCTCCACTTT.

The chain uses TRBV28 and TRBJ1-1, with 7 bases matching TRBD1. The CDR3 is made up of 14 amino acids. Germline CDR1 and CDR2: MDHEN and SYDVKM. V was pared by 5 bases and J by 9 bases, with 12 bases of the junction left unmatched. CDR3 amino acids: CASSTSPTGSKAFF. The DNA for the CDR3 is TGTGCCAGCAGTACTTCCCCGACAGGGTCGAAAGCTTTCTTT.

This CDR3 reads CSASIGRRSYEQYF. CDR3 nucleotide sequence: TGCAGTGCTAGTATCGGGAGGAGGTCCTACGAGCAGTACTTC. The chain combines TRBV20-1 with TRBJ2-7; 7 bases match TRBD2. The CDR3 totals 14 residues. CDR1 is DFQATT, CDR2 SNEGSKA, per germline (reference sequence). V shed 3 bases and J 1 base; nucleotides not matched to a gene: 6.

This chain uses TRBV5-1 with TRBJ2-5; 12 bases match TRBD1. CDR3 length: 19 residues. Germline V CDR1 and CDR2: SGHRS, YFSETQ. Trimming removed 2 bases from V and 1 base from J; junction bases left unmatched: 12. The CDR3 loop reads CASSFISGTGGASQETQYF. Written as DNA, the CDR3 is TGCGCCAGCAGCTTTATTTCCGGGACAGGGGGCGCCTCCCAAGAGACCCAGTACTTC.

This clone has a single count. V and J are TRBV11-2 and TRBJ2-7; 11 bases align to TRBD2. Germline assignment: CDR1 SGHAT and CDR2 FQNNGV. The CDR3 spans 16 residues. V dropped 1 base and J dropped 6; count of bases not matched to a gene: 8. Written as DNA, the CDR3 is TGTGCCAGCAGCTTAGCACTAGCGGGAGCCACAGCCGAGCAGTACTTC. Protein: CASSLALAGATAEQYF. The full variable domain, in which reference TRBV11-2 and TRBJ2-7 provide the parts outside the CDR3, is EAGVAQSPRYKIIEKRQSVAFWCNPISGHATLYWYQQILGQGPKLLIQFQNNGVVDDSQLPKDRFSAERLKGVDSTLKIQPAKLEDSAVYLCASSLALAGATAEQYFGPGTRLTVT.

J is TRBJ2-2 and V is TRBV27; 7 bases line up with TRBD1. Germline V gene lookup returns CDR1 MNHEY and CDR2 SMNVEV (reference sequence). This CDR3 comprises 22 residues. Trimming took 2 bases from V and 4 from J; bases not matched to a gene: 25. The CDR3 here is CASSLRPGPLGQRYGPTGELFF. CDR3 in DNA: TGTGCCAGCAGTTTACGGCCCGGGCCGTTGGGACAGAGATACGGCCCCACCGGGGAGCTGTTTTTT.

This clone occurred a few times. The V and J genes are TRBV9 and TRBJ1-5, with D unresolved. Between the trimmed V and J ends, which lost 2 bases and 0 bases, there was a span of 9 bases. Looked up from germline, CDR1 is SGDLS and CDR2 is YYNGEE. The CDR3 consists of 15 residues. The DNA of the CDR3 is TGTGCCAGCAGCGTGCGGGGAGATAGCAATCAGCCCCAGCATTTT. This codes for CASSVRGDSNQPQHF. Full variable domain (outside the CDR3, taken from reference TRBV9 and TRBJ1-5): DSGVTQTPKHLITATGQRVTLRCSPRSGDLSVYWYQQSLDQGLQFLIQYYNGEERAKGNILERFSAQQFPDLHSELNLSSLELGDSALYFCASSVRGDSNQPQHFGDGTRLSIL.

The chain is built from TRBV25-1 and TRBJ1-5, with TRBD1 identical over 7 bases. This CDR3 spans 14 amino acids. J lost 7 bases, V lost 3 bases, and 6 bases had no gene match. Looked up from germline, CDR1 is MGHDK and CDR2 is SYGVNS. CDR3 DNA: TGTGCCAGCAGTGACCTGGGACAGACCCAGCCCCAGCATTTT. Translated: CASSDLGQTQPQHF.

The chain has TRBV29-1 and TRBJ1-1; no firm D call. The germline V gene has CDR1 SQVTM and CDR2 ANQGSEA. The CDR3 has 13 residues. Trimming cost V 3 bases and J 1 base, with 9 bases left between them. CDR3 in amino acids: CSVDGITNTEAFF. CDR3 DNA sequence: TGCAGCGTTGATGGCATAACGAACACTGAAGCTTTCTTT.

CDR3 nucleotide sequence: TGTGCCAGTAGTATCCGCAGCTATGGCTACACCTTC. Encoded protein: CASSIRSYGYTF. The chain employs TRBV19 and TRBJ1-2; D not certain. Germline V lookup: CDR1 LNHDA, CDR2 SQIVND (reference sequence). The CDR3 is 12 amino acids. V lost 3 bases and J lost 4, with 6 bases in between.

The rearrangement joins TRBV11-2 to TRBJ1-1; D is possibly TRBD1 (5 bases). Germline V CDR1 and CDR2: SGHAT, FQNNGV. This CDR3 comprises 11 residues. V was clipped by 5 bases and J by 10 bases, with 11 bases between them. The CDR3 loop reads CASSAGPIAFF. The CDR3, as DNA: TGTGCCAGCAGCGCGGGACCGATAGCTTTCTTT. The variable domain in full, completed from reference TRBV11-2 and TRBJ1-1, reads EAGVAQSPRYKIIEKRQSVAFWCNPISGHATLYWYQQILGQGPKLLIQFQNNGVVDDSQLPKDRFSAERLKGVDSTLKIQPAKLEDSAVYLCASSAGPIAFFGQGTRLTVV.

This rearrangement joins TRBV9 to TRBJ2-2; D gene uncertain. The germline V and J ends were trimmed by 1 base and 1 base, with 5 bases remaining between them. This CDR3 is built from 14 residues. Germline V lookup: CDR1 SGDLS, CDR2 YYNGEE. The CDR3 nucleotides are TGTGCCAGCAGCGTACAGGTGAACACCGGGGAGCTGTTTTTT. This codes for CASSVQVNTGELFF. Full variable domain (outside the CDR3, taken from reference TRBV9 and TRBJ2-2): DSGVTQTPKHLITATGQRVTLRCSPRSGDLSVYWYQQSLDQGLQFLIQYYNGEERAKGNILERFSAQQFPDLHSELNLSSLELGDSALYFCASSVQVNTGELFFGEGSRLTVL.

The CDR3 loop is CASSLGWTAYNEQFF. The CDR3, as DNA: TGCGCCAGCAGCTTGGGCTGGACAGCCTACAATGAGCAGTTCTTC. This sequence joins TRBV5-1 and TRBJ2-1, with D perhaps matching TRBD1 (6 bases). Germline loops: CDR1 SGHRS, CDR2 YFSETQ. The CDR3 contains 15 residues. V lost 0 bases and J 2 bases, leaving 9 bases between the germline ends. Using reference TRBV5-1 and TRBJ2-1 for the parts outside the CDR3, the full variable domain is KAGVTQTPRYLIKTRGQQVTLSCSPISGHRSVSWYQQTPGQGLQFLFEYFSETQRNKGNFPGRFSGRQFSNSRSEMNVSTLELGDSALYLCASSLGWTAYNEQFFGPGTRLTVL.

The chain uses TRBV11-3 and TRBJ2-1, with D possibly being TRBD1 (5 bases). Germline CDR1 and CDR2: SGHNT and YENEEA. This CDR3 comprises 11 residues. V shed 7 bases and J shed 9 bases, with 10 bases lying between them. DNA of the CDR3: TGTGCCAGCAACCTAAGGGGTGAGCAGTTCTTC. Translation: CASNLRGEQFF.

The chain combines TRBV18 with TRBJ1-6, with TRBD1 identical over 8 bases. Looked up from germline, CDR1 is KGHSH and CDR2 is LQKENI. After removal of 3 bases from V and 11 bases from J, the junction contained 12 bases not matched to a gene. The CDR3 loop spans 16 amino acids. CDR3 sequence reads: CASSPVGPGQATPLHF. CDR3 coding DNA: TGTGCCAGCTCACCCGTGGGACCGGGACAGGCGACACCCCTCCACTTT.